Listed below are T cell receptor beta chains from one sample, sequenced in a study of STAT5B mutations in CD4+ large granular lymphocyte leukemia. Using immunoSEQ multiplex PCR, the repertoire was profiled, and TCRdb retains in-frame clones only, with some absent. The data show about 32,000 clones, 71% seen once. The sequenced sample was CD4+ T cells from blood buffy coats. The source is a human donor in good health. Each CDR3 is given with its conserved first and last residue. D genes are given only for firm matches. Size is stated for part of the rows, as once, few or many counts, or as a class when the clone is expanded.

j_call v_call d_call clone_size cdr3_nt cdr3_aa
TRBJ2-2 TRBV10-3 NA NA TGTGCCATCAGTGAGTCGGCGGGGATATTGAACACCGGGGAGCTGTTTTTT CAISESAGILNTGELFF
TRBJ2-7 TRBV4-1 NA NA TGCGCCAGCAGCCAAGAGGTCCATTACGAGCAGTACTTC CASSQEVHYEQYF
TRBJ2-5 TRBV28 TRBD2 NA TGTGCCAGCAGCCTCGGGGGGTCAGAGACCCAGTACTTC CASSLGGSETQYF
TRBJ1-4 TRBV27 TRBD1 NA TGTGCCAGCAGTTTATCCGGACAGGGTTTTAAGCGGCTGTTTTTT CASSLSGQGFKRLFF
TRBJ2-5 TRBV11-3 TRBD2 NA TGTGCCAGCAGCTCCATGGGCGGGGGGAACCAAGAGACCCAGTACTTC CASSSMGGGNQETQYF
TRBJ1-5 TRBV7-8 NA NA TGTGCCAGCAGCTTAGAAGGGTGGGGTCAGCCCCAGCATTTT CASSLEGWGQPQHF
TRBJ2-2 TRBV2 NA NA TGTGCCAGCAGTGTGACGGGGCGTACCGGGGAGCTGTTTTTT CASSVTGRTGELFF
TRBJ1-4 TRBV19 NA NA TGTGCCACCGCAGGGGCATGGGATGAAAAACTGTTTTTT CATAGAWDEKLFF
TRBJ1-1 TRBV11-2 NA NA TGTGCCAGCAGCCACGAACGAGCGAGGGGAATTAGGGACACTGAAGCTTTCTTT CASSHERARGIRDTEAFF
TRBJ1-4 TRBV28 TRBD1 NA TGTGCCAGCCGTACAGGGGAAGCAACTAATGAAAAACTGTTTTTT CASRTGEATNEKLFF
TRBJ2-3 TRBV28 NA NA TGTGCCAGCAGTTCCGACGGGACAAACACAGATACGCAGTATTTT CASSSDGTNTDTQYF
TRBJ1-1 TRBV7-2 NA NA TGTGCCAGCAGCCGATCCGTGAACACTGAAGCTTTCTTT CASSRSVNTEAFF
TRBJ1-1 TRBV6-6 NA NA TGTGCCAGCAGTACGACAGAACACATGAACACTGAAGCTTTCTTT CASSTTEHMNTEAFF
TRBJ1-1 TRBV19 NA NA TGTGCCAGTAGTTCCCTCGGCAACGGTGACTCTGAAGCTTTCTTT CASSSLGNGDSEAFF
TRBJ2-1 TRBV19 TRBD1 NA TGTGCCAGTAAAGCCCGGACAGGGAACAATGAGCAGTTCTTC CASKARTGNNEQFF
TRBJ2-5 TRBV9 NA NA TGTGCCAGCAGCCCTCTTGGTGGGGCCCAAGAGACCCAGTACTTC CASSPLGGAQETQYF
TRBJ2-7 TRBV7-2 TRBD2 NA TGTGCCAGCAGCCTACCGGGGGGATCCTACGAGCAGTACTTC CASSLPGGSYEQYF
TRBJ1-3 TRBV18 NA few TGTGCCAGCTCACCAGCCGGAAACACCATATATTTT CASSPAGNTIYF
TRBJ1-2 TRBV18 NA NA TGTGCCAGCTCACCAAATCAAGGGGATGTGGGAGGCTACACCTTC CASSPNQGDVGGYTF
TRBJ2-1 TRBV30 NA NA TGTGCCTGGAGGAAGGGAGGTCTTCGGCAGTTCTTC CAWRKGGLRQFF
TRBJ2-1 TRBV7-8 TRBD1 NA TGTGCCAGCAGCTTAGCCACAGCAGGGGCAGGACAGGGGCTTGGTGAGCAGTTCTTC CASSLATAGAGQGLGEQFF
TRBJ2-7 TRBV12-5 NA NA TGTGCTAGTGGTTTGGTACTGGATGGCAGGTCCTACGAGCAGTACTTC CASGLVLDGRSYEQYF
TRBJ2-7 TRBV27 NA NA TGTGCCAGCAGTTTCGGAGCAAAGTACGAGCAGTACTTC CASSFGAKYEQYF
TRBJ2-5 TRBV6-5 NA NA TGTGCCAGCAGTTACCAAGGGGGGCTGGGGGAGACCCAGTACTTC CASSYQGGLGETQYF
TRBJ2-3 TRBV29-1 TRBD2 NA TGCAGCGTTGAACCACCTAGCGGGGGGACAGATACGCAGTATTTT CSVEPPSGGTDTQYF
TRBJ1-1 TRBV29-1 NA NA TGCAGCGTTGAAGGGGGGATGAGGGTCACTGAAGCTTTCTTT CSVEGGMRVTEAFF
TRBJ1-5 TRBV5-6 NA few TGTGCCAGCAGCTTGTCTCGGGTTAACAATCAGCCCCAGCATTTT CASSLSRVNNQPQHF
TRBJ2-3 TRBV20-1 NA once TGCAGTGCTGGGAGGTGGGATACGCAGTATTTT CSAGRWDTQYF
TRBJ1-1 TRBV6-5 NA NA TGTGCCAGCAGCCGCGATAGCAGCTTGAACACTGAAGCTTTCTTT CASSRDSSLNTEAFF
TRBJ1-5 TRBV5-1 NA few TGCGCCAGCAGCTTGGTACCCGGGGCAGAGGGGCAGCCCCAGCATTTT CASSLVPGAEGQPQHF
TRBJ2-7 TRBV6-1 NA NA TGTGCCAGCACCAAGGAGGGTCCGACCTACGAGCAGTACTTC CASTKEGPTYEQYF
TRBJ1-1 TRBV7-9 NA NA TGTGCCAGCAGCTTAGAGTACACTGAAGCTTTCTTT CASSLEYTEAFF
TRBJ2-1 TRBV7-7 TRBD1 few TGTGCTAGCAGCCCCGACAGGGTGAATGAGCAGTTCTTC CASSPDRVNEQFF
TRBJ1-1 TRBV7-8 NA NA TGTGCCAGCAGCCCCCCGGGGAGGGGGAGCACTGAAGCTTTCTTT CASSPPGRGSTEAFF
TRBJ1-6 TRBV14 TRBD1 NA TGTGCCAGCAGCCAAGTTGCGTTTCGGGGACAGCCCTATTCACCCCTCCACTTT CASSQVAFRGQPYSPLHF
TRBJ2-3 TRBV10-1 NA NA TGCGCCAGCAGTGATATGACCCTGGAGACAGATACGCAGTATTTT CASSDMTLETDTQYF
TRBJ2-7 TRBV5-1 TRBD1 few TGCGCCAGCAGCTTGACGGGGGGACAGGGGTACGAGCAGTACTTC CASSLTGGQGYEQYF
TRBJ2-4 TRBV25-1 NA once TGTGCCAGCAGTGTTGGGGGTAGGGACATTCAGTACTTC CASSVGGRDIQYF
TRBJ2-7 TRBV2 NA NA TGTGCCAGCAGGGCCGGGGCACCCGAAATGAGAGAGCAGTACTTC CASRAGAPEMREQYF
TRBJ1-1 TRBV29-1 NA few TGCAGCGTTGCTGGAGGGAACACTGAAGCTTTCTTT CSVAGGNTEAFF
TRBJ2-5 TRBV5-1 NA NA TGCGCCAGCAGCTTGGCGGGCTGGCCGGGAGAGACCCAGTACTTC CASSLAGWPGETQYF
TRBJ1-1 TRBV6-1 NA few TGTGCCAGCAGTGGGCCAAGCCCTGAAGCTTTCTTT CASSGPSPEAFF